This T cell receptor (beta chain) was found in a study of CD8 T cells in ankylosing spondylitis. The study, taken as a whole, reports: Reportedly, matched ankylosing spondylitis synovial fluid was significantly enriched for disease-linked clones. Disease-linked clones, CD8+, were relatively rare in peripheral blood. Some of the motif variants had earlier been found in reactive arthritis patients' fluid and blood.

This clonotype was detected many times. No antigen is known for it. This CDR3 region has 15 residues. The germline V and J ends were trimmed by 0 bases and 3 bases, with 12 bases remaining between them. Germline CDR1 SEHNR, CDR2 FQNEAQ (reference sequence). Quantitative molecular-barcoded 5'-RACE generated the TCR beta libraries. TCRdb fed the 5' RACE reads into MiXCR, producing one record per CDR3 protein. The data contain around 75,000 distinct CDR3 sequences, roughly 5% of them singletons. The sequencing sample was made of blood, either unsorted or a sorted T cell fraction (not recorded which). The gene calls are TRBV7-9 and TRBJ2-7, with D possibly matching TRBD2 (6 bases). The TCR comes from a male donor with ankylosing spondylitis or in good health (not recorded which). DNA of the CDR3: TGTGCCAGCAGCTTAGCCGCCCTCGGGGGCTACGAGCAGTACTTC. Its protein is CASSLAALGGYEQYF.